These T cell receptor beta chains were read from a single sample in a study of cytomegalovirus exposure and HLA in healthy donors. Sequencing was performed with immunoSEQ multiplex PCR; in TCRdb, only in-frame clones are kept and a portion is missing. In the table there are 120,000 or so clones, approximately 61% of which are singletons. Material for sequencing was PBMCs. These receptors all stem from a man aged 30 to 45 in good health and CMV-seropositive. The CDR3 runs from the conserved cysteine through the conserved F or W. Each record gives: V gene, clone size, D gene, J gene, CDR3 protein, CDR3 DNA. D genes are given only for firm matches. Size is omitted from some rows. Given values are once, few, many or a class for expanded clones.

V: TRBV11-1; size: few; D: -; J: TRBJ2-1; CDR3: CASSLGGAGALYNEQFF; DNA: TGTGCCAGCAGCTTAGGGGGGGCGGGAGCTCTCTACAATGAGCAGTTCTTC
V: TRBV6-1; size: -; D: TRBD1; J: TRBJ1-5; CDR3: CASSIDRAFGQPQHF; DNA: TGTGCCAGCAGTATTGACAGGGCCTTCGGTCAGCCCCAGCATTTT
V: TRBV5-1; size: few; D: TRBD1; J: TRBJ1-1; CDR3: CASSAGTGGTEAFF; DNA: TGCGCCAGCAGCGCCGGGACAGGGGGCACTGAAGCTTTCTTT
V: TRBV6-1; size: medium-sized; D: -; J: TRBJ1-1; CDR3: CASSERSNTEAFF; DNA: TGTGCCAGCAGTGAACGTTCGAACACTGAAGCTTTCTTT
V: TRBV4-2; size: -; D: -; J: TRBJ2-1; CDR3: CASSRVMGGMANEQFF; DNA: TGTGCCAGCAGCCGGGTGATGGGCGGGATGGCCAATGAGCAGTTCTTC
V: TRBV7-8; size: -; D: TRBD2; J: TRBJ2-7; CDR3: CASSQGLAGGLSRVAEQYF; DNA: TGTGCCAGCAGCCAGGGACTAGCGGGAGGGTTGAGTCGGGTTGCCGAGCAGTACTTC
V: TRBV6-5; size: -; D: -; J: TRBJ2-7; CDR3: CASSYFSEDEQYF; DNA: TGTGCCAGCAGTTACTTCTCAGAAGACGAGCAGTACTTC
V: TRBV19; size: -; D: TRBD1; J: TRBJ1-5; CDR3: CASSISGGRQPQHF; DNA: TGTGCCAGTAGTATCTCAGGGGGCCGTCAGCCCCAGCATTTT
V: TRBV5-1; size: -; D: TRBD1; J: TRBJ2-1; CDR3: CASSLQGASYNEQFF; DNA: TGCGCCAGCAGCTTACAGGGGGCATCCTACAATGAGCAGTTCTTC
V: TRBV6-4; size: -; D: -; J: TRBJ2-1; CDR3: CASSDSLASNEQFF; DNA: TGTGCCAGCAGTGACTCCCTAGCGTCCAATGAGCAGTTCTTC
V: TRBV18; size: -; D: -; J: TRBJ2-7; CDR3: CASSPPVTAEQYF; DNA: TGTGCCAGCTCACCACCGGTGACTGCCGAGCAGTACTTC
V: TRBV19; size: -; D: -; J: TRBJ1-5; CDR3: CASSVGGGVDQPQHF; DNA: TGTGCCAGTAGTGTGGGAGGGGGAGTGGATCAGCCCCAGCATTTT
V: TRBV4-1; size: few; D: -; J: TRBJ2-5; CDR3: CASSRILARAQETQYF; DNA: TGCGCCAGCAGCCGCATTTTGGCCAGGGCCCAAGAGACCCAGTACTTC
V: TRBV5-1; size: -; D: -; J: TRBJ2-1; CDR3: CASSLVWGLNNEQFF; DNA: TGCGCCAGCAGCTTGGTATGGGGGCTCAACAATGAGCAGTTCTTC
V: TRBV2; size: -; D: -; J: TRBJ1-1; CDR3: CASSQREGTEAFF; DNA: TGTGCCAGCAGTCAGCGAGAAGGCACTGAAGCTTTCTTT
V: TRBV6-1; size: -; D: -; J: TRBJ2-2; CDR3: CASSESERVLTGELFF; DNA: TGTGCCAGCAGTGAAAGCGAGCGGGTCCTCACCGGGGAGCTGTTTTTT
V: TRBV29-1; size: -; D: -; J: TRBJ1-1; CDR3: CSVGGRQVGDTEAFF; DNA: TGCAGCGTTGGAGGTCGGCAGGTCGGGGACACTGAAGCTTTCTTT
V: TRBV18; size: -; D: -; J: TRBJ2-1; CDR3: CASSVGDSGYNEQFF; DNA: TGTGCCAGCTCGGTGGGGGACTCAGGCTACAATGAGCAGTTCTTC
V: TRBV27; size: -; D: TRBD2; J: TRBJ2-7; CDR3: CASSLGTTNEQYF; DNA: TGTGCCAGCAGTTTGGGGACTACAAACGAGCAGTACTTC
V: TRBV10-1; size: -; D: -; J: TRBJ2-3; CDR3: CASSESISGTPSTDTQYF; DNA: TGCGCCAGCAGTGAGTCGATATCGGGGACTCCGAGCACAGATACGCAGTATTTT
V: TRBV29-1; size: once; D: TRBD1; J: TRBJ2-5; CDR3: CSVGQGEWETQYF; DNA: TGCAGCGTCGGACAGGGAGAGTGGGAGACCCAGTACTTC
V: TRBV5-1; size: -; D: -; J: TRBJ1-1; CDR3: CASSWAGEDTEAFF; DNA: TGCGCCAGCAGCTGGGCCGGGGAGGACACTGAAGCTTTCTTT
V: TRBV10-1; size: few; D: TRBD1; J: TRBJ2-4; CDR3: CASSEVGQGANIQYF; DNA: TGCGCCAGCAGCGAGGTTGGGCAGGGGGCGAACATTCAGTACTTC
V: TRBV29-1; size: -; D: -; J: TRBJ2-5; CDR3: CSVTAEETQYF; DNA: TGCAGCGTCACAGCAGAGGAGACCCAGTACTTC
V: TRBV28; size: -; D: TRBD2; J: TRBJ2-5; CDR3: CASSFVLAGGSGQETQYF; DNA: TGTGCCAGCAGTTTCGTCTTAGCGGGAGGGTCCGGCCAAGAGACCCAGTACTTC
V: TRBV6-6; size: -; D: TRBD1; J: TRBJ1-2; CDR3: CASSQRDRPPGYTF; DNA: TGTGCCAGCAGTCAGAGGGACAGACCCCCTGGCTACACCTTC
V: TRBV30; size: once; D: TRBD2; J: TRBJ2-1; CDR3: CAWKGLASEQFF; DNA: TGTGCCTGGAAGGGACTAGCATCTGAGCAGTTCTTC
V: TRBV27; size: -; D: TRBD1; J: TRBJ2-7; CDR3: CASSHTPGQGTYEQYF; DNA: TGTGCCAGCAGCCATACCCCGGGACAGGGGACCTACGAGCAGTACTTC
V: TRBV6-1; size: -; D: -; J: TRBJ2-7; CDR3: CASSGFYEQYF; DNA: TGTGCCAGCTCAGGTTTCTACGAGCAGTACTTC
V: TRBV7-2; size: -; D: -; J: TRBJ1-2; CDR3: CASSILGWGRGYYGYTF; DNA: TGTGCCAGCAGCATACTAGGGTGGGGGCGCGGTTACTATGGCTACACCTTC
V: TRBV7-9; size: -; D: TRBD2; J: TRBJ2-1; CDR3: CASSTGLAGVGEQFF; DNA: TGTGCCAGCAGCACAGGACTAGCGGGAGTCGGGGAGCAGTTCTTC
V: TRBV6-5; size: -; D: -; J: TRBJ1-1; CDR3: CASSYGSGAGTEAFF; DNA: TGTGCCAGCAGTTACGGATCAGGGGCAGGTACTGAAGCTTTCTTT
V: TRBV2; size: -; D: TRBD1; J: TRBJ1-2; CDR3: CASSEGQGYGYTF; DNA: TGTGCCAGCAGTGAAGGACAGGGCTATGGCTACACCTTC
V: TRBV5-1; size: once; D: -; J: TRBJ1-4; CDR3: CASSLDAENEKLFF; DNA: TGCGCCAGCAGCTTGGACGCAGAAAATGAAAAACTGTTTTTT
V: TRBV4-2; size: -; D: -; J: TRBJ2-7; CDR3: CASSQDLSRREQYF; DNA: TGTGCCAGCAGCCAAGATCTGAGTCGGAGGGAGCAGTACTTC
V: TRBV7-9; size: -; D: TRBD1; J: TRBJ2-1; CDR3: CASSRTGGWGDEQFF; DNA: TGTGCCAGCAGCCGGACAGGGGGATGGGGCGATGAGCAGTTCTTC
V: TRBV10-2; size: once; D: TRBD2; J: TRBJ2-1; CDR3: CASSRRTSRDEQFF; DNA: TGCGCCAGCAGTCGACGGACTAGCAGGGATGAGCAGTTCTTC
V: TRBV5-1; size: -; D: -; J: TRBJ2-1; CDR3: CASSLDSSSYNEQFF; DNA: TGCGCCAGCAGCCTGGACTCAAGCTCCTACAATGAGCAGTTCTTC
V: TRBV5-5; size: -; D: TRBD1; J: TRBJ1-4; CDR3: CASKQGATNEKLFF; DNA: TGTGCCAGCAAACAGGGGGCTACTAATGAAAAACTGTTTTTT
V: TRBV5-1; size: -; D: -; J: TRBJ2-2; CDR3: CASSLAQGGNTGELFF; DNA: TGCGCCAGCAGCTTGGCACAGGGCGGGAACACCGGGGAGCTGTTTTTT
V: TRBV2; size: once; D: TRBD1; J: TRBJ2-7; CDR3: CATVNFGTESYEQYF; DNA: TGTGCCACCGTAAATTTCGGGACAGAGTCCTACGAGCAGTACTTC
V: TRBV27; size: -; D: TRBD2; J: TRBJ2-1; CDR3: CASSFSRTSEVRDEQFF; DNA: TGTGCCAGCAGTTTTTCCCGGACTAGCGAAGTTAGGGATGAGCAGTTCTTC
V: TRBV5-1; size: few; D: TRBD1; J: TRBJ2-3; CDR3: CASSLDRSTDTQYF; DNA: TGCGCCAGCAGCCTGGACAGGTCCACAGATACGCAGTATTTT
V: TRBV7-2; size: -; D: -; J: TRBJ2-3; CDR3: CASSVYSDTQYF; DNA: TGTGCCAGCAGCGTGTATTCAGATACGCAGTATTTT
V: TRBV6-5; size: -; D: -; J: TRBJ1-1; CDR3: CASSYSVNTEAFF; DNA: TGTGCCAGCAGTTACTCCGTGAACACTGAAGCTTTCTTT
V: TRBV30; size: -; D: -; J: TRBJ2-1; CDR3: CAQTRDNSYNEQFF; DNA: TGTGCCCAAACCCGGGACAACTCCTACAATGAGCAGTTCTTC
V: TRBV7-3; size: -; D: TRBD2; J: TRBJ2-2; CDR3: CASSLWGGRASGELFF; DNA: TGTGCCAGCAGCTTGTGGGGCGGGAGGGCGTCCGGGGAGCTGTTTTTT
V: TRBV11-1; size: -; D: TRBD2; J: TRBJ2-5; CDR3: CASSSPGRAERPETQYF; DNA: TGTGCCAGCAGCTCGCCGGGGAGGGCAGAGCGTCCAGAGACCCAGTACTTC
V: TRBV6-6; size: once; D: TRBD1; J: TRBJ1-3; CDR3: CASRRDSDSTIYF; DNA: TGTGCCAGCAGGCGGGACAGCGATTCCACCATATATTTT
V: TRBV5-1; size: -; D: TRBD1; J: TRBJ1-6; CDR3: CASSQKTGGNSPLHF; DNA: TGCGCCAGCAGCCAGAAGACAGGGGGCAATTCACCCCTCCACTTT